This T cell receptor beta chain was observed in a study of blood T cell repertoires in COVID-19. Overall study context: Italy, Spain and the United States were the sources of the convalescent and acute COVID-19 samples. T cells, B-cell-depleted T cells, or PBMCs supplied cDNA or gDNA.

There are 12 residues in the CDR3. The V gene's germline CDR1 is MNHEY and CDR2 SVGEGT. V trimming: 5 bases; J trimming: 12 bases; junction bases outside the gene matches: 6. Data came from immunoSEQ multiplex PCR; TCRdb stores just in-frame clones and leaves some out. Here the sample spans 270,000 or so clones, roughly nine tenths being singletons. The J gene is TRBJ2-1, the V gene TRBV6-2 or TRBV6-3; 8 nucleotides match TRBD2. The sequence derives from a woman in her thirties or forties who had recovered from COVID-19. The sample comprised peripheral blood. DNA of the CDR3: TGTGCCAGCAGTAATCCTGCGGGGGGGCAGTTCTTC. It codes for CASSNPAGGQFF.